A single sample gave rise to the 30 T cell receptor beta chains below, sequenced in a study of post-analysis software for immune sequencing data. General study points: Among roughly 5 TRBV segments more frequent in patients than controls were TRBV5-6, TRBV5-1 and TRBV20-1.

Incorporated into the TCR beta cDNA libraries were unique molecular identifiers, which served to reduce PCR and sequencing biases. MiXCR, run by TCRdb on the PCR reads, gives a single entry per CDR3 protein. The sample includes about 820,000 distinct CDR3 sequences, 53% of them seen just once. Which antigens these TCRs recognize remains unknown. The source material was blood. Source of these receptors: a girl aged 10 to 17 with multiple sclerosis.

This clonotype was detected ten times or more. The CDR3 nucleotides are TGTGCCAGCAGTGAAAGGAACGGGGAAGGCTACGAGCAGTACTTC. Translation: CASSERNGEGYEQYF. The chain has TRBV6-1 and TRBJ2-7, with D perhaps matching TRBD2 (5 bases). This CDR3 spans 15 amino acids. V was cut by 2 bases and J by 3 bases, with 14 bases left in between. CDR1 and CDR2 from the germline V gene are MNHNS and SASEGT.

The chain carries TRBV20-1 and TRBJ2-7; 10 nucleotides match TRBD1. Germline assignment: CDR1 DFQATT and CDR2 SNEGSKA (reference sequence). V shed 5 bases, J shed 0 bases, and the junction held 10 bases outside the gene matches. The CDR3 length is 16 residues. The CDR3 DNA sequence: TGCAGTGCTGGGGCCGGGACAGGGGATTTCTCCTACGAGCAGTACTTC. Its protein is CSAGAGTGDFSYEQYF.

Concerning this clonotype: Its ends do not fully match the called genes, so a read error is possible. The rearrangement joins TRBV12-3 or TRBV12-4 to TRBJ1-6, with D hard to call. The CDR3 covers 15 residues. The CDR3 DNA is TGTGCCAGCAGACCGACGGGCTCCTATAATTCACCCCCCCACTTT. It yields the protein CASRPTGSYNSPPHF.

This chain links TRBV6-1 with TRBJ2-3, with D possibly matching TRBD2 (7 bases). The germline V gene has CDR1 MNHNS and CDR2 SASEGT. Trimming pared 7 bases from V and 4 bases from J, leaving 12 bases between. This CDR3 is 13 amino acids long. For the CDR3, the DNA is TGTGCCAGCAATAGGGGGGGCGCAGATACGCAGTATTTT. This encodes CASNRGGADTQYF.

V is TRBV15 and J is TRBJ2-5; 9 nucleotides match TRBD2. The CDR3 runs to 16 residues. CDR1 is LNHNV and CDR2 is YYDKDF in the germline V gene (reference sequence). Losses at the gene ends were 0 bases for V and 4 bases for J; bases not matched to a gene: 6. As DNA, the CDR3 is TGTGCCACCAGCAGAGAAGGGCGGGAGGGCGGAGAGACCCAGTACTTC. This translates into CATSREGREGGETQYF.

This clonotype has a handful of counts. The rearrangement links TRBV20-1 to TRBJ2-1; D could derive from TRBD1 or TRBD2 (7 bases each). The CDR3 spans 15 residues. Germline V gives CDR1 DFQATT, CDR2 SNEGSKA (reference sequence). V was clipped by 3 bases and J by 9 bases, with 21 bases between them. The CDR3 is CSARGRGGPSGEQFF. The CDR3 DNA is TGCAGTGCTAGGGGCAGGGGGGGCCCCTCTGGTGAGCAGTTCTTC.

This clonotype has a handful of counts. V is TRBV18 and J is TRBJ2-3; no firm D call. This CDR3 spans 13 amino acids. CDR1 and CDR2 from the germline V gene are KGHSH and LQKENI. V lost 6 bases and J lost 5, with 12 bases in between. The CDR3 loop is CASSHSAQDTQYF. CDR3 DNA: TGTGCCAGCTCTCATTCCGCCCAAGATACGCAGTATTTT.

This clonotype has just a few counts. V and J are TRBV12-3 or TRBV12-4 and TRBJ2-5; 8 nucleotides line up with TRBD1. V gave up 1 base and J gave up 3 bases; unmatched junction bases: 10. There are 17 residues in the CDR3. This CDR3 reads CASSLGHRAGGEETQYF. In nucleotides, the CDR3 is TGTGCCAGCAGTTTAGGGCACCGGGCAGGGGGCGAAGAGACCCAGTACTTC.

This clonotype was detected ten times or more. The chain carries TRBV14 and TRBJ2-5; possible D gene TRBD2, 5 bases. The CDR3 spans 16 residues. Trimming shortened V by 4 bases and J by 2 bases, and 17 bases separated the two germline ends. Per the germline V gene, CDR1 is SGHDN and CDR2 is FVKESK. As DNA, the CDR3 is TGTGCCAGCAGCCCCACCCCGTGGACTTTACAAGAGACCCAGTACTTC. As protein: CASSPTPWTLQETQYF. The full variable domain, in which reference TRBV14 and TRBJ2-5 provide the parts outside the CDR3, is EAGVTQFPSHSVIEKGQTVTLRCDPISGHDNLYWYRRVMGKEIKFLLHFVKESKQDESGMPNNRFLAERTGGTYSTLKVQPAELEDSGVYFCASSPTPWTLQETQYFGPGTRLLVL.

This clonotype was detected a few times. The V gene is TRBV7-9, the J gene TRBJ2-7; TRBD1 matches at 9 bases. J lost 5 bases, V lost 5 bases, and 10 bases had no gene match. The germline V gene has CDR1 SEHNR and CDR2 FQNEAQ (reference sequence). This CDR3 has 15 residues. This CDR3 is CASSPHPQGADEQYF. As DNA, the CDR3 is TGTGCCAGCAGCCCGCACCCACAGGGGGCGGACGAGCAGTACTTC.

This clonotype appeared a few times. This chain links TRBV7-2 with TRBJ2-7; D is undetermined. CDR3 size: 14 residues. The V end lost 5 bases, the J end lost 1 base, and 12 bases lay between the germline ends. CDR1 and CDR2 from the germline V gene are SGHTA and FQGNSA. CDR3 DNA: TGTGCCAGCAGCGGGGTTCCTCCTTCCTACGAGCAGTACTTC. This encodes CASSGVPPSYEQYF.

This rearrangement joins TRBV15 to TRBJ2-7; 8 bases map to TRBD1. The CDR3 length is 17 residues. Germline V gene sequence: CDR1 LNHNV, CDR2 YYDKDF (reference sequence). Trimming at V came to 1 base and at J to 2 bases, leaving 10 bases not matched to a gene. CDR3 protein: CATSRAAGGGSPYEQYF. Written as DNA, the CDR3 is TGTGCCACCAGCAGAGCAGCAGGGGGCGGATCTCCCTACGAGCAGTACTTC.

The gene calls are TRBV12-3 or TRBV12-4 and TRBJ2-7, with 7 bases matching TRBD1. V trimming: 2 bases; J trimming: 2 bases; junction bases outside the gene matches: 6. The CDR3 consists of 15 residues. CDR3 coding DNA: TGTGCCAGCAGTTTATTGGGACAGAGAGCCTACGAGCAGTACTTC. This gives the protein CASSLLGQRAYEQYF.

This clonotype appeared a few times. The rearrangement links TRBV20-1 to TRBJ1-1; D uncertain. The CDR3 consists of 13 residues. V lost 1 base and J lost 3, with 9 bases in between. Germline V gene sequence: CDR1 DFQATT, CDR2 SNEGSKA (reference sequence). CDR3 sequence reads: CSARVPGDTEAFF. In DNA, the CDR3 is TGCAGTGCTAGAGTTCCTGGGGACACTGAAGCTTTCTTT.

This clonotype was observed a handful of times. The V and J genes are TRBV29-1 and TRBJ2-3, with TRBD2 identical over 9 bases. CDR1 is SQVTM, CDR2 ANQGSEA, per germline. The CDR3 is 16 residues long. V gave up 2 bases and J gave up 1 base; unmatched junction bases: 7. The CDR3 loop is CSVEIPLAGRTDTQYF. CDR3 DNA: TGCAGCGTTGAAATCCCGCTAGCGGGACGCACAGATACGCAGTATTTT.

The J gene is TRBJ2-5, the V gene TRBV7-3; 9 bases agree with TRBD2. From germline, CDR1 is SGHTA and CDR2 FQGTGA. The CDR3 runs 16 residues. The V segment lost 1 base and the J segment 4 bases; nucleotides outside the gene matches: 7. The CDR3 sequence is CASSLRSAGGRETQYF. The CDR3 coding sequence is TGTGCCAGCAGCTTAAGAAGTGCGGGGGGGCGAGAGACCCAGTACTTC.

In its sample, this clonotype was seen a few times. The rearrangement links TRBV5-1 to TRBJ2-7, with 9 bases lining up with TRBD1. With 3 bases clipped from V and 2 bases from J, the junction kept 9 bases outside the gene matches. This CDR3 comprises 16 residues. CDR1 is SGHRS and CDR2 is YFSETQ in the germline V gene. This CDR3 is CASSSSWTGVPYEQYF. CDR3 in DNA: TGCGCCAGCAGCTCGAGCTGGACAGGGGTCCCCTACGAGCAGTACTTC.

This chain uses TRBV25-1 with TRBJ2-7; weak D call: TRBD1 (5 bases). The V and J ends lost 6 bases and 2 bases respectively, with 14 bases between them. CDR1 is MGHDK and CDR2 is SYGVNS in the germline V gene. This CDR3 contains 14 residues. The CDR3 coding sequence is TGTGCCAGCAGCCCAGACAGTAAAGCCTACGAGCAGTACTTC. It encodes CASSPDSKAYEQYF.

This clonotype was counted between two and nine times. The V gene is TRBV12-3 or TRBV12-4, the J gene TRBJ2-7; perhaps D is TRBD1 or TRBD2 (5 bases each). This CDR3 has 13 amino acids. Trimming removed 8 bases from V and 3 bases from J, with 14 bases in between. CDR3 residues: CASREGHLYEQYF. The CDR3 DNA sequence: TGTGCCAGCCGGGAAGGACACCTCTACGAGCAGTACTTC.

This clonotype was seen more than once but under ten times. V usage is TRBV12-3 or TRBV12-4 and J usage is TRBJ1-6; 11 bases line up with TRBD1. The CDR3 runs 15 residues. The V gene end was trimmed by 5 bases and the J gene end by 8 bases; junction bases not matched to a gene: 5. CDR3 nucleotides: TGTGCCAGCAGTACCGGGACAGGGGGACATTCACCCCTCCACTTT. Protein product: CASSTGTGGHSPLHF.

This chain joins TRBV4-1 and TRBJ2-7; D is undetermined. V shed 0 bases and J shed 2 bases, with 5 bases lying between them. Germline values: CDR1 MGHRA, CDR2 YSYEKL. The CDR3 extends over 13 amino acids. The CDR3, as DNA: TGCGCCAGCAGCCAAGACATCCCCTACGAGCAGTACTTC. This codes for CASSQDIPYEQYF.

The V call is TRBV20-1, the J call TRBJ1-5; no clear D gene. The germline V and J ends were trimmed by 4 bases and 2 bases, with 6 bases remaining between them. The CDR3 contains 12 residues. Germline values: CDR1 DFQATT, CDR2 SNEGSKA (reference sequence). The CDR3: CSAKYGNQPQHF. CDR3 nucleotide sequence: TGCAGTGCTAAATATGGCAATCAGCCCCAGCATTTT.

This chain joins TRBV29-1 and TRBJ1-2; TRBD1 aligns across 10 bases. Per the germline V gene, CDR1 is SQVTM and CDR2 is ANQGSEA. This CDR3 is 15 amino acids long. The V segment lost 5 bases and the J segment 8 bases; nucleotides outside the gene matches: 14. The CDR3: CSVWGQGSIFQGYTF. CDR3 sequence (DNA): TGCAGCGTTTGGGGACAGGGGAGTATTTTTCAAGGCTACACCTTC.

The sample holds a few counts of this clonotype. This chain joins TRBV7-9 and TRBJ2-5, with 10 bases matching TRBD1. The J call is in doubt because the DNA end fits TRBJ2-7 better. Germline V CDR1 and CDR2: SEHNR, FQNEAQ (reference sequence). CDR3 length: 15 amino acids. The CDR3, as DNA: TGTGCCAGCAGCTTGGGACAGGGGTATTTCCACGAGCAGTACTTC. The encoded protein is CASSLGQGYFHEQYF.

This clonotype was seen only a few times. CDR3 bases: TGCAGTGCTAGAGGCCGCGAAGGTAGCAACGAGCAGTACTTC. Amino acid sequence: CSARGREGSNEQYF. J is TRBJ2-7 and V is TRBV20-1; D not resolved. The germline CDR1 and CDR2 sequences are DFQATT and SNEGSKA (reference sequence). The CDR3 is made up of 14 amino acids. The V end lost 1 base, the J end lost 5 bases, and 15 bases lay between the germline ends.

J is TRBJ2-3 and V is TRBV15; TRBD1 matches at 7 bases. J lost 2 bases, V lost 2 bases, and 16 bases had no gene match. The CDR3 spans 19 residues. Germline CDR1 and CDR2: LNHNV and YYDKDF (reference sequence). In DNA form, the CDR3 reads TGTGCCACCAGCAGATTTCCCGCCGAACAGGGGTTGGTCACAGATACGCAGTATTTT. Translated, it gives CATSRFPAEQGLVTDTQYF.

The chain joins TRBV4-1 to TRBJ1-4; TRBD1 is a possible D gene (5 bases). The CDR3 contains 14 residues. The V and J ends lost 3 bases and 7 bases respectively, with 12 bases between them. The germline CDR1 and CDR2 sequences are MGHRA and YSYEKL. The CDR3 DNA follows: TGCGCCAGCAGCCACCGCACGGGGGGTGAAAAACTGTTTTTT. It codes for CASSHRTGGEKLFF.

The chain has TRBV20-1 and TRBJ2-3; 8 bases match TRBD2. CDR3 length: 15 residues. The germline CDR1 and CDR2 sequences are DFQATT and SNEGSKA (reference sequence). J lost 6 bases, V lost 4 bases, and 12 bases had no gene match. The CDR3: CSAKASGWGSDTQYF. The DNA of the CDR3 is TGCAGTGCTAAGGCTAGCGGGTGGGGGAGCGATACGCAGTATTTT.

The chain is built from TRBV7-2 and TRBJ2-5; 7 bases are a match to TRBD1. The closer fit of TRBJ2-7 to the DNA end suggests the J call may be wrong. CDR3 size: 13 residues. The germline V gene has CDR1 SGHTA and CDR2 FQGNSA. CDR3 sequence reads: CASKDREVYEQYF. The CDR3, as DNA: TGTGCCAGTAAAGACAGGGAAGTGTACGAGCAGTACTTC.

The chain links TRBV15 to TRBJ2-3, with 7 bases aligning to TRBD2. Trimming removed 5 bases from V and 4 bases from J; junction bases left unmatched: 9. Germline CDR1 is LNHNV and CDR2 is YYDKDF (reference sequence). The CDR3 has 15 residues. The CDR3 loop is CATSVRLASPDTQYF. The CDR3 DNA sequence: TGTGCCACCAGCGTACGACTAGCCAGCCCAGATACGCAGTATTTT.